This entry lists 9 T cell receptor beta chains sequenced from one sample in a study of shared clonotypes between healthy human individuals. Sequencing was performed with immunoSEQ multiplex PCR; in TCRdb, only in-frame clones are kept and a portion is missing. The top ten hold less than 1.5% of the sample, which has under 1,100,000 clones, about 80% seen once. The sample comprised memory CD4+ T cells sorted from blood. Subset in this sample: CD45RA-negative fraction. The receptors were gathered from a man aged 18 to 30 in good health.

The table lists this clone with a count of one. This chain links TRBV9 with TRBJ2-5; 8 bases agree with TRBD2. The CDR3 covers 15 residues. V lost 0 bases to trimming and J lost 5 bases; unmatched junction nucleotides: 6. Looked up from germline, CDR1 is SGDLS and CDR2 is YYNGEE. The chain's CDR3 is CASSVVGSGVETQYF. The DNA for the CDR3 is TGTGCCAGCAGCGTAGTGGGTAGCGGGGTGGAGACCCAGTACTTC.

The chain links TRBV5-3 to TRBJ2-7, with D perhaps assigned TRBD1 or TRBD2 (5 bases each). TRBV5-3 is an ORF; its function is uncertain. Trimming took 0 bases from V and 6 from J, leaving 16 bases between them. CDR3 length: 15 amino acids. DNA of the CDR3: TGTGCCAGAAGCTTGGCCCCAGGGCGGGTTATCGAGCAGTACTTC. It yields the protein CARSLAPGRVIEQYF.

In its sample, this clone was seen a few times. CDR3 region: CAINRGTVNTEAFF. CDR3 sequence (DNA): TGTGCCATCAACCGAGGGACAGTGAACACTGAAGCTTTCTTT. This chain links TRBV10-3 with TRBJ1-1; 7 nucleotides line up with TRBD1. The trim removed 7 bases at V and 0 bases at J, leaving 5 bases unmatched. This CDR3 has 14 residues. Germline V gene data show CDR1 as ENHRY and CDR2 as SYGVKD.

The V call is TRBV7-2, the J call TRBJ2-3; D may be TRBD2 (6 bases). Deletions cut 4 bases from V and 4 bases from J, with 12 bases between. The V gene's germline CDR1 is SGHTA and CDR2 FQGNSA. There are 14 residues in the CDR3. For the CDR3, the DNA is TGTGCCAGCAGCTCGCGGGGAACGGCAGATACGCAGTATTTT. Residues: CASSSRGTADTQYF.

The J gene is TRBJ2-3, the V gene TRBV29-1; TRBD2 might be the D (5 bases). This CDR3 has 13 residues. The germline gives CDR1 SQVTM, CDR2 ANQGSEA. V lost 4 bases and J 2 bases, leaving 10 bases between the germline ends. The CDR3 nucleotides are TGCAGCGTTGGGAGGCAGCACACAGATACGCAGTATTTT. Amino acids: CSVGRQHTDTQYF.

This clone has only one observation. This chain joins TRBV7-2 and TRBJ2-2, with 9 bases aligning to TRBD2. The CDR3 sequence is 13 residues long. V was pared by 6 bases and J by 10 bases, with 6 bases of the junction left unmatched. The germline V gene has CDR1 SGHTA and CDR2 FQGNSA. The CDR3 DNA reads as TGTGCCAGCAGATTATTAGCGGGAGCGGAGCTGTTTTTT. Translating gives CASRLLAGAELFF.

V gene TRBV2 combines with J gene TRBJ1-2, with a tentative D call TRBD1 (5 bases). Trimming took off 6 bases at V and 2 bases at J, with 10 bases between the two ends. The CDR3 extends over 13 amino acids. The germline gives CDR1 SNHLY, CDR2 FYNNEI. CDR3 sequence (DNA): TGTGCCAGCAGGCAACAGGTGAACTATGGCTACACCTTC. Translation: CASRQQVNYGYTF.

This clone has just a few counts. J is TRBJ2-1 and V is TRBV6-1; D call uncertain. Germline V gives CDR1 MNHNS, CDR2 SASEGT. Trimming stripped 4 bases from V and 3 bases from J, with 7 bases between. The CDR3 extends over 13 amino acids. The DNA of the CDR3 is TGTGCCAGCAGTGGGCAGGACTACAATGAGCAGTTCTTC. Its translation is CASSGQDYNEQFF.

This chain links TRBV25-1 with TRBJ2-3; the D is unclear. V lost 4 bases, J lost 3 bases, and 14 bases lay in between. The CDR3 totals 15 residues. Germline V gives CDR1 MGHDK, CDR2 SYGVNS. CDR3 protein: CASSATIGQTDTQYF. CDR3 sequence (DNA): TGTGCCAGCAGTGCCACGATTGGGCAGACAGATACGCAGTATTTT.